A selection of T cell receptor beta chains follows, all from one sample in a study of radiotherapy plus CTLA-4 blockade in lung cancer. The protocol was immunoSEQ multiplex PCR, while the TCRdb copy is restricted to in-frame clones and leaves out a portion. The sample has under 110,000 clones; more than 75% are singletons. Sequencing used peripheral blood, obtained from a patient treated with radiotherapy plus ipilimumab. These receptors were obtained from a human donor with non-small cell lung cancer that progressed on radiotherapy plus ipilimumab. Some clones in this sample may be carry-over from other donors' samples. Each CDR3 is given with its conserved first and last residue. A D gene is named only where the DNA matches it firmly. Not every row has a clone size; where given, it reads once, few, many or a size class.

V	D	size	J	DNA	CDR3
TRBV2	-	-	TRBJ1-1	TGTGCCAGCAGTGCTGACAGCTGGAGCACTGAAGCTTTCTTT	CASSADSWSTEAFF
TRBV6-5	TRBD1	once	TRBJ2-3	TGTGCCAGCAGTCTTAGGGGACAGGGGGGTGGTACGCAGTATTTT	CASSLRGQGGGTQYF
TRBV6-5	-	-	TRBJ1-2	TGTGCCAGCAGGGACCAGGCCTATGGCTACACCTTC	CASRDQAYGYTF
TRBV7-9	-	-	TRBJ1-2	TGTGCCAGCAGCTCGGACGCCTATGGCTACACCTTC	CASSSDAYGYTF
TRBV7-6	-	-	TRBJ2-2	TGTGCCAGCAGCCAATTCACAGAGAACACCGGGGAGCTGTTTTTT	CASSQFTENTGELFF
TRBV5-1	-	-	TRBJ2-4	TGCGCCAGCAGCTTGGAGCCCCAGGCCATTCAGTACTTC	CASSLEPQAIQYF
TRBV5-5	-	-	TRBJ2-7	TGTGCCAGCAGCAACCCCGCCCAGTCATCCTACGAGCAGTACTTC	CASSNPAQSSYEQYF
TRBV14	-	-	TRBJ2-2	TGTGCCAGCAGCCAAAGACAGGGAGGGAGGACCGGGGAGCTGTTTTTT	CASSQRQGGRTGELFF
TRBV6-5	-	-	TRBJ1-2	TGTGCCAGCAGTTACGCGGGCGATGCTGGCTACACCTTC	CASSYAGDAGYTF
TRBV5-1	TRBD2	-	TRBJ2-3	TGCGCCAGCAGTAGTTTCGGTCCTGCGGGGGGGAGGACAGATACGCAGTATTTT	CASSSFGPAGGRTDTQYF
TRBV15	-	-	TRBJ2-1	TGTGCCACCAGCAGCAGACAAGAATACAATGAGCAGTTCTTC	CATSSRQEYNEQFF
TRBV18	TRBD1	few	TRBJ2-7	TGTGCCAGCTCACCACGTGTCTCGGGACAGTACTACGAGCAGTACTTC	CASSPRVSGQYYEQYF
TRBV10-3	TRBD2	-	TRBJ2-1	TGTGCCATCAGTGGGACTAGCGGGGTCTTTTACAATGAGCAGTTCTTC	CAISGTSGVFYNEQFF
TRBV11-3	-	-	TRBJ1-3	TGTGCCAGCAGCCCTTTGACACAGGAAAAACCCGGAAACACCATATATTTT	CASSPLTQEKPGNTIYF
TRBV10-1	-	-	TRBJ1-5	TGCGCCAGCAGTGAGCAGGGCAATCAGCCCCAGCATTTT	CASSEQGNQPQHF
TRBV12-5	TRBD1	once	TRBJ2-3	TGTGCTAGTGGTTTGGGGACAGGGGCCTCAAGCACAGATACGCAGTATTTT	CASGLGTGASSTDTQYF
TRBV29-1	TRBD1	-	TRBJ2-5	TGCAGCGTTGCGGGGGACAGGGGGTCCCAAGAGACCCAGTACTTC	CSVAGDRGSQETQYF
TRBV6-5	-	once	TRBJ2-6	TGTGCCAGCTCTACCTCTGGGGCCAACGTCCTGACTTTC	CASSTSGANVLTF
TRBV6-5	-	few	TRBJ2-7	TGTGCCAGCAGTTACTCGAGAGGAGGGGGGGCTTGGGAGCAGTACTTC	CASSYSRGGGAWEQYF
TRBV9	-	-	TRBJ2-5	TGTGCCAGCAGCCGGACTGACCAAGAGACCCAGTACTTC	CASSRTDQETQYF
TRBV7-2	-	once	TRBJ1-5	TGTGCCAGCAGCCTACAGGGTTCGGGGCAGCCCCAGCATTTT	CASSLQGSGQPQHF
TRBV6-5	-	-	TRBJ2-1	TGTGCCAGCAGCCGCGGACAACACTACAATGAGCAGTTCTTC	CASSRGQHYNEQFF
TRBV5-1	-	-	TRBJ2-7	TGCGCCAGCAGCTTGCTGTCGGGGTACGAGCAGTACTTC	CASSLLSGYEQYF
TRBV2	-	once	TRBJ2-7	TGTGCCAGCACGGGCAGGGGCCTGGGGGGGGCCCGTTCCTACGAGCAGTACTTC	CASTGRGLGGARSYEQYF
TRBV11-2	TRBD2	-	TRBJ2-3	TGTGCCAGCAGCCGAATCCGGACTAGCTATGATACGCAGTATTTT	CASSRIRTSYDTQYF
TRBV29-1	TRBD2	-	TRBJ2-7	TGCAGCGTTGGGGGAGGGAGCGTCTACGAGCAGTACTTC	CSVGGGSVYEQYF
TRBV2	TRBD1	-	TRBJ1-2	TGTGCCAGCAGAAGGACAGGATCGTCTAACTATGGCTACACCTTC	CASRRTGSSNYGYTF
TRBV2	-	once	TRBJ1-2	TGTGCCAGCCCCGCGGACAGTCCGACCGTCTATGGCTACACCTTC	CASPADSPTVYGYTF
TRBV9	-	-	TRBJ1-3	TGTGCCAGCAGCGAGGACAGATTCGTCTCTGGAAACACCATATATTTT	CASSEDRFVSGNTIYF
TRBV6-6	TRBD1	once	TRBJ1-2	TGTGCCACCCAAAGACAGGGGTATGGCTACACCTTC	CATQRQGYGYTF
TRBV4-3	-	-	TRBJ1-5	TGCGCCAGCAGCCAAGATGGGATCGGGAATCAGCCCCAGCATTTT	CASSQDGIGNQPQHF
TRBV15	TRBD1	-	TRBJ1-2	TGTGCCACCAGCATGACAGGGTCTCCCCTGCGGAACTATGGCTACACCTTC	CATSMTGSPLRNYGYTF
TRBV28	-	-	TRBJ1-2	TGTGCCAGCAGTTTATTGGTCCAGGGTGAGCGGGGCTACACCTTC	CASSLLVQGERGYTF
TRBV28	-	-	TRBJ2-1	TGTGCCAGCAGTCTGTGGGGGGTACCCTACAATGAGCAGTTCTTC	CASSLWGVPYNEQFF
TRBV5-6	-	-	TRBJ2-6	TGTGCCAGCAGCTTGGGGAAGAACTGGGCCGGCGTCCTGACTTTC	CASSLGKNWAGVLTF
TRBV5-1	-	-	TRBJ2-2	TGCGCCAGCAGCTTTGTGGACAGTTTCACCGGGGAGCTGTTTTTT	CASSFVDSFTGELFF
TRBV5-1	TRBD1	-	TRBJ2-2	TGCGCCAGCAGCATACAGGGGGCTGAGACCGGGGAGCTGTTTTTT	CASSIQGAETGELFF
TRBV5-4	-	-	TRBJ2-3	TGTGCCAGCAGCGTGGACAGCACAGATACGCAGTATTTT	CASSVDSTDTQYF
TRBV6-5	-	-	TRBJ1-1	TGTGCCAGCAGTTTCGTCCCTCTTGGGGGGGCTTTCTTT	CASSFVPLGGAFF
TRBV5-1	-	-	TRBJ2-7	TGCGCCAGCAGCTTGGCCGGCCTTCCCCAGGGCCCGAACTTC	CASSLAGLPQGPNF
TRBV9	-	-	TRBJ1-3	TGTGCCAGCAGCTTCCCGGCCCGGCCGGACACCATATATTTT	CASSFPARPDTIYF
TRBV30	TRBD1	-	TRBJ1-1	TGTGCCTGGGAGTCAACAGGGGGTAGAACTGAAGCTTTCTTT	CAWESTGGRTEAFF
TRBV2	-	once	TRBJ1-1	TGTGCCAGCAGCTCGGACTCGAACACTGAAGCTTTCTTT	CASSSDSNTEAFF
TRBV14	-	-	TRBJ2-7	TGTGCCAGCAGCCGAGGATACGACTACGAGCAGTACTTC	CASSRGYDYEQYF
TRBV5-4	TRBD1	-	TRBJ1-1	TGTGCCAGCAGCCAAACAGGGGGTACTGAAGCTTTCTTT	CASSQTGGTEAFF
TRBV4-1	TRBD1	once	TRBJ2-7	TGCGCCAGCAGCCAAGGGCACCGGGACAGGGCCCCACTATCCTACGAGCAGTACTTC	CASSQGHRDRAPLSYEQYF